The next 18 T cell receptor beta chains were all read from a single sample in a study of cytomegalovirus exposure and HLA in healthy donors. Researchers ran the PCR with 60 Vbeta and 13 Jbeta primers. The repertoire was sequenced with immunoSEQ multiplex PCR; TCRdb's copy has only in-frame clones and lacks some. The sample holds 90,000 to 130,000 clones, over 60% seen once. Material: PBMCs. The receptor set was obtained from a woman in her fifties or sixties in good health and CMV-seropositive.

The chain recombines TRBV15 with TRBJ2-2; D might be TRBD2 (5 bases). The germline V and J ends were trimmed by 0 bases and 5 bases, with 10 bases remaining between them. In germline, CDR1 is LNHNV, CDR2 YYDKDF (reference sequence). The CDR3 extends over 15 amino acids. The CDR3 spells CATSRDEGLTGELFF. The CDR3 bases are TGTGCCACCAGCAGAGATGAGGGCCTAACCGGGGAGCTGTTTTTT.

The J gene is TRBJ2-1, the V gene TRBV27; 13 bases agree with TRBD2. The CDR3 loop spans 14 amino acids. Unmatched junction bases numbered 3, after V lost 8 bases and J lost 5 bases. CDR1 and CDR2 from the germline V gene are MNHEY and SMNVEV (reference sequence). The CDR3 spells CASATSGRNNEQFF. The CDR3 DNA sequence: TGTGCCAGCGCGACTAGCGGGAGGAACAATGAGCAGTTCTTC.

J is TRBJ2-2 and V is TRBV28; 13 positions match TRBD2. The CDR3 contains 15 residues. J was trimmed by 6 bases and V by 11 bases; bases with no gene match: 9. From germline, CDR1 is MDHEN and CDR2 SYDVKM. CDR3 residues: CAAGTSGRASGELFF. CDR3 in DNA: TGTGCCGCCGGAACTAGCGGGAGGGCCTCCGGGGAGCTGTTTTTT.

The chain is built from TRBV4-2 and TRBJ2-1; D is possibly TRBD2 (5 bases). V lost 3 bases and J lost 5, with 5 bases in between. The CDR3 loop spans 12 amino acids. The germline V gene has CDR1 LGHNA and CDR2 YNFKEQ. This CDR3 reads CASSQGDNEQFF. The CDR3 region has the DNA TGTGCCAGCAGCCAGGGAGACAATGAGCAGTTCTTC.

This clone was detected only once. The chain employs TRBV4-2 and TRBJ2-1, with D maybe TRBD2 (6 bases). V lost 0 bases and J lost 0, with 12 bases in between. CDR3 length equals 17 residues. CDR1 LGHNA and CDR2 YNFKEQ come from the germline V gene. In DNA form, the CDR3 reads TGTGCCAGCAGCCAAGATATCGGGAGTTTCTCCTACAATGAGCAGTTCTTC. As protein: CASSQDIGSFSYNEQFF.

The V call is TRBV25-1, the J call TRBJ2-5, with a weak D call TRBD2 (6 bases). The germline gives CDR1 MGHDK, CDR2 SYGVNS. The CDR3 is 14 amino acids. Trimming removed 6 bases at V and 4 bases at J, with 15 bases between. CDR3 nucleotides: TGTGCCAGCAGCGGTCTTGGGGGGACAGAGACCCAGTACTTC. It encodes CASSGLGGTETQYF.

The chain carries TRBV19 and TRBJ2-7, with TRBD1 matching 11 bases. V lost 8 bases, J lost 5 bases, and 5 bases stayed unmatched. Germline loops: CDR1 LNHDA, CDR2 SQIVND (reference sequence). This CDR3 region has 13 residues. The CDR3 DNA is TGTGCCAGTCGGACAGGGGGCAACAACGAGCAGTACTTC. As protein: CASRTGGNNEQYF.

This rearrangement joins TRBV7-8 to TRBJ2-5; 11 bases are a match to TRBD2. The CDR3 is made up of 16 amino acids. V lost 1 base to trimming and J lost 2 bases; unmatched junction nucleotides: 3. The germline V gene has CDR1 SGHVS and CDR2 FQNEAQ. In nucleotides, the CDR3 is TGTGCCAGCAGCTTAGGACTAGCGGGGTATCAAGAGACCCAGTACTTC. This encodes CASSLGLAGYQETQYF.

The chain has TRBV28 and TRBJ1-1, with 7 bases fitting TRBD1. This CDR3 has 15 residues. V was clipped by 4 bases and J by 3 bases; unmatched bases: 8. The V gene's germline CDR1 is MDHEN and CDR2 SYDVKM. The CDR3 coding sequence is TGTGCCAGCAGTTCTCCGACAGGGTCGGACACTGAAGCTTTCTTT. Amino acid sequence: CASSSPTGSDTEAFF.

V usage is TRBV28 and J usage is TRBJ2-7; a possible D gene is TRBD1 (7 bases). V was trimmed by 6 bases and J by 0 bases, leaving 24 bases between them. The CDR3 is 18 amino acids. Germline CDR1 and CDR2: MDHEN and SYDVKM. This CDR3 is CASREAGGLTRSSYEQYF. The CDR3 bases are TGTGCCAGCAGAGAGGCAGGGGGACTCACCAGGAGCTCCTACGAGCAGTACTTC.

This clone was observed a handful of times. This chain joins TRBV4-1 and TRBJ2-7; tentative D call: TRBD1 (6 bases). Germline V gives CDR1 MGHRA, CDR2 YSYEKL. The germline V and J ends were trimmed by 4 bases and 0 bases, with 10 bases remaining between them. CDR3 length: 14 residues. The chain's CDR3 is CASSLRGGSYEQYF. The DNA of the CDR3 is TGCGCCAGCAGCCTCCGAGGGGGCTCCTACGAGCAGTACTTC.

This chain uses TRBV11-3 with TRBJ1-3; the match to TRBD1 covers 7 bases. After removal of 1 base from V and 3 bases from J, the junction contained 3 bases not matched to a gene. The CDR3 contains 15 residues. CDR1 SGHNT and CDR2 YENEEA come from the germline V gene. CDR3 sequence reads: CASSLGGTVGNTIYF. The CDR3 DNA is TGTGCCAGCAGCTTAGGCGGGACAGTTGGAAACACCATATATTTT.

The V and J genes are TRBV6-5 and TRBJ2-1; D is unclear. Germline V gives CDR1 MNHEY, CDR2 SVGAGI. The V and J ends lost 0 bases and 2 bases respectively, with 11 bases between them. The CDR3 extends over 16 amino acids. CDR3 sequence: CASSYSADHTYNEQFF. CDR3 DNA sequence: TGTGCCAGCAGTTACTCGGCGGATCACACCTACAATGAGCAGTTCTTC.

The J gene is TRBJ1-1, the V gene TRBV28; TRBD1 is a possible D gene (6 bases). Deletions cut 7 bases from V and 6 bases from J, with 15 bases between. Germline CDR1 is MDHEN and CDR2 is SYDVKM. This CDR3 region has 13 residues. The CDR3 spells CASTLDSYSEAFF. CDR3 nucleotides: TGTGCCAGCACCCTGGACAGTTATTCTGAAGCTTTCTTT.

This chain uses TRBV27 with TRBJ2-3; 7 bases match TRBD1. The CDR3 runs 16 residues. The trim removed 5 bases at V and 3 bases at J, leaving 11 bases unmatched. Germline V gene lookup returns CDR1 MNHEY and CDR2 SMNVEV (reference sequence). CDR3 DNA sequence: TGTGCCAGCAGTCGAGGAGACAGGGCCCCAACAGATACGCAGTATTTT. Its translation is CASSRGDRAPTDTQYF.

The chain carries TRBV5-5 and TRBJ2-1; the match to TRBD2 covers 12 bases. The CDR3 loop spans 16 amino acids. V gave up 2 bases and J gave up 7 bases; unmatched junction bases: 7. The germline CDR1 and CDR2 sequences are SGHKS and YYEKEE (reference sequence). This CDR3 is CASSFRLAGAVNEQFF. DNA of the CDR3: TGTGCCAGCAGCTTCCGACTAGCGGGAGCGGTAAATGAGCAGTTCTTC. The variable domain in full, with the rest retrieved from reference TRBV5-5 and TRBJ2-1, is DAGVTQSPTHLIKTRGQQVTLRCSPISGHKSVSWYQQVLGQGPQFIFQYYEKEERGRGNFPDRFSARQFPNYSSELNVNALLLGDSALYLCASSFRLAGAVNEQFFGPGTRLTVL.

The chain links TRBV9 to TRBJ2-5; maybe TRBD1 (5 bases). The CDR3 contains 15 residues. Looked up from germline, CDR1 is SGDLS and CDR2 is YYNGEE. The V end was cut by 0 bases, the J end by 2 bases, with 11 bases between. The CDR3 sequence is CASSVGTTAQETQYF. In DNA, the CDR3 is TGTGCCAGCAGCGTAGGGACGACAGCTCAAGAGACCCAGTACTTC.

The chain recombines TRBV2 with TRBJ2-2, with TRBD2 matching over 7 bases. Trimming removed 6 bases from V and 7 bases from J; junction bases left unmatched: 2. CDR1 is SNHLY and CDR2 is FYNNEI in the germline V gene. The CDR3 totals 12 residues. The CDR3 sequence: CASRRENGELFF. In DNA, the CDR3 is TGTGCCAGCAGGCGGGAGAACGGGGAGCTGTTTTTT.